The source of this T cell receptor (beta chain) is a study of molecular identifiers for immune sequencing clone quantification. Trimming removed 6 bases at V and 1 base at J, with 19 bases between. Germline-derived CDR1 and CDR2 are SQVTM and ANQGSEA. The CDR3 contains 17 residues. This clonotype showed up many times. Its antigen is still unknown. General study results and limits: Barcodes shared by identical TCR molecules could lead to underestimated sizes of highly expanded clones.

TCRdb passed the PCR reads through MiXCR, listing each CDR3 protein once. The sample includes tens of thousands of distinct CDR3 sequences, roughly 22% seen only once; the top ten take about 1%. Naive CD8 libraries used 20,000 to 1,000,000 sorted cells and 10%, 30% or 50% RNA. CD8+CD4-CCR7+CD45RA+ cells were sorted as naive CD8 T cells. The chain links TRBV29-1 to TRBJ2-6; tentatively, D is TRBD1 (6 bases). This TCR derives from a human donor in good health. Some libraries in this study had Jurkat cell RNA spiked in. Sequenced input: naive CD8+ T cells from blood, with Jurkat cell RNA spiked in. Subset given: FACS-sorted CD8+CD4-CCR7+CD45RA+ naive T cells. The CDR3, as DNA: TGCAGCGTGGAGAGACCGGGACACAGGTCTGGGGCCAACGTCCTGACTTTC. Translated: CSVERPGHRSGANVLTF.